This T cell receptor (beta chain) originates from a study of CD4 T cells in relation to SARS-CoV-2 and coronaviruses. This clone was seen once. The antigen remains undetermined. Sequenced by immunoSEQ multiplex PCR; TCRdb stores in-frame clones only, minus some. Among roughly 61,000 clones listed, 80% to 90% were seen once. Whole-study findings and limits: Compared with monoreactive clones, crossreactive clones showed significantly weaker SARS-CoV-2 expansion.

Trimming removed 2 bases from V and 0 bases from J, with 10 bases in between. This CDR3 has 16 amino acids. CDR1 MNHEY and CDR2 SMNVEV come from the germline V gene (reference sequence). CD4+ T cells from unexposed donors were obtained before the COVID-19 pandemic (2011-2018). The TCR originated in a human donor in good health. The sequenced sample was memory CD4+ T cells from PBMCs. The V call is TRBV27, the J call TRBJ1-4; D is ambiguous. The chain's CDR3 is CASSLGRKATNEKLFF. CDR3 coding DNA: TGTGCCAGCAGTTTAGGCAGGAAGGCAACTAATGAAAAACTGTTTTTT.